This is a list of T cell receptor beta chains from one sample in a study of T cells in Graves' hyperthyroidism and ophthalmopathy. TCRdb reprocessed the multiplex PCR reads via MiXCR and lists one record per CDR3 protein. The sample lists 750,000 to 950,000 distinct CDR3 sequences; over 35% were seen once. Sequencing used blood. The receptors originated from a man between 18 and 29 years old with Graves' hyperthyroidism. The CDR3 runs from the conserved cysteine through the conserved F or W. D genes are given only for firm matches. Rows may omit the clone size; those that give it use once, few, many or a size class.

clone_size cdr3_length d_call v_call cdr3_aa
- 15 - TRBV6-6 CASRIQSSYNSPLHF
- 15 TRBD2 TRBV25-1 CASLTSGRALETQYF
many 15 - TRBV7-9 CASSLLKSYNTEAFF
many 13 - TRBV12-3/TRBV12-4 CASSQEQGRKAFF
many 13 - TRBV7-6 CASSLNGNYGYTF
- 14 - TRBV4-2 CASSQDRQGDGYTF
few 13 - TRBV20-1 CSARWGGGETQYF
few 11 TRBD2 TRBV28 CASSAEGLADF
few 15 - TRBV12-3/TRBV12-4 CASSALYRLVDEQYF
many 14 TRBD2 TRBV20-1 CSAFHGTTLREQYF
- 10 - TRBV24-1 CATRVGEQYF
- 14 TRBD1 TRBV12-3/TRBV12-4 CASTPTGRPYEQYF
many 12 - TRBV10-3 CAIRAGNTEAFF
few 15 TRBD1 TRBV12-3/TRBV12-4 CASTPGDRLNTEAFF
- 14 TRBD1 TRBV20-1 CSAREQGRNTEAFF
- 15 - TRBV15 CATSDYPREEYGYTF
many 14 - TRBV20-1 CSASRGRQNTEAFF
few 16 - TRBV5-1 CASSFRSRDKSETQYF
- 12 - TRBV4-1 CASAEGDQPQHF
- 11 - TRBV7-8 CASSSNNEQFF
- 16 TRBD2 TRBV7-9 CASSPKGTSGRGEQFF
few 14 - TRBV24-1 CAWSVGSGANVLTF
- 14 TRBD1 TRBV5-1 CASSTTGANSPLHF
many 14 - TRBV10-3 CAIKGDATNEKLFF
- 16 - TRBV4-3 CASSQGSDNKNTEAFF
- 15 - TRBV10-3 CASSATVTIRRGYTF
few 14 - TRBV7-3 CASTTRSRDYEQYF
- 16 TRBD2 TRBV9 CASSVMAGGAGETQYF
- 16 - TRBV12-3/TRBV12-4 CASSGGVSSGANVLTF
once 15 TRBD1 TRBV10-3 CAISEDRASNQPQHF
- 13 - TRBV5-1 CASSLVPTDTQYF